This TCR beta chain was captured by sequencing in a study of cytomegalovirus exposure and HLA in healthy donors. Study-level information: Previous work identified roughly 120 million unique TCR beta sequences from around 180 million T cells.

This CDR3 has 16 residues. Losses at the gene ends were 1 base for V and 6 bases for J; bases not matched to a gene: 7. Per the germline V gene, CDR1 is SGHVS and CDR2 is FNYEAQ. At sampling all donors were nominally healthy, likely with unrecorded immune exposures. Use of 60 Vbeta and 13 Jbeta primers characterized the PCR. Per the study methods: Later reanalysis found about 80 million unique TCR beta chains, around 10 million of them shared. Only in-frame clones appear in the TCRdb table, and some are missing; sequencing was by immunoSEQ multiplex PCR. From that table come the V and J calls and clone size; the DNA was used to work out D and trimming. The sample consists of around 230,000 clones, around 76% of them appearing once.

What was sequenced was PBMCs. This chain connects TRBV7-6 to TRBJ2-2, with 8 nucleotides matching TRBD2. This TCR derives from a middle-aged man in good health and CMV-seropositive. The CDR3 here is CASSLVQRELPGELFF. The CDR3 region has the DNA TGTGCCAGCAGCTTAGTACAGCGGGAGCTCCCCGGGGAGCTGTTTTTT.